This T cell receptor (beta chain) was sequenced for a study of identical twins. This clonotype came up a few times. V gave up 5 bases and J gave up 5 bases, with 9 bases separating them. The germline V gene has CDR1 SQVTM and CDR2 ANQGSEA. The CDR3 length is 11 residues. TCRdb re-derived calls from the 5' RACE reads in MiXCR, one entry per CDR3 protein. The sample has 600,000 to 800,000 distinct CDR3 sequences, approximately 22% seen once. The sample was also linked to a second study, of T cells expressing NK-cell markers. From that study: Seven of eight sequenced donors tested HCMV-seropositive; one tested seronegative.

The clonotype comes from a woman younger than 30 in good health. The material sequenced was PBMCs. This chain uses TRBV29-1 with TRBJ1-2; D is ambiguous. This CDR3 reads CSVLRTYGYTF. Written as DNA, the CDR3 is TGCAGCGTTCTTCGGACTTATGGCTACACCTTC.